The 29 T cell receptor beta chains listed next were all sequenced from one sample in a study of human T cells and chemical hapten exposure. TCRdb passed the RACE reads through MiXCR, listing each CDR3 protein once. This table has tens of thousands of distinct CDR3 sequences, 9.9% appearing once. Indicated time point: patch test 3, about 24 weeks after DPC sensitization. Treatment given: therapeutic diphenylcyclopropenone sensitization with weekly scalp DPC. The source material was whole blood, sampled in connection with sensitization to the hapten diphenylcyclopropenone (DPC). These receptors all stem from a woman between 40 and 55 years old with alopecia areata. Some clones in this sample may be carry-over from other donors' samples.

This chain joins TRBV3-1 and TRBJ1-1; TRBD1 is a possible D gene (5 bases). There are 16 residues in the CDR3. Trimming left V 4 bases short and J 1 base short, with 16 bases between. Germline values: CDR1 LGHDT, CDR2 YNNKEL (reference sequence). CDR3 in amino acids: CASSLWIQGENTEAFF. The CDR3 DNA reads TGTGCCAGCAGCCTTTGGATTCAGGGAGAGAACACTGAAGCTTTCTTT.

This clonotype was detected ten times or more. The chain recombines TRBV29-1 with TRBJ1-4; D perhaps matches TRBD1 (6 bases). The CDR3 length is 12 residues. CDR1 is SQVTM and CDR2 is ANQGSEA in the germline V gene. The V gene lost 4 bases and the J gene lost 4 bases, with 7 bases spanning the gap. This CDR3 is CSVGTDNEKLFF. The DNA for the CDR3 is TGCAGCGTTGGGACAGATAATGAAAAACTGTTTTTT. Full variable domain (missing parts from reference TRBV29-1 and TRBJ1-4): SAVISQKPSRDICQRGTSLTIQCQVDSQVTMMFWYRQQPGQSLTLIATANQGSEATYESGFVIDKFPISRPNLTFSTLTVSNMSPEDSSIYLCSVGTDNEKLFFGSGTQLSVL.

A few counts support this clonotype. The chain employs TRBV11-3 and TRBJ2-2, with D hard to call. Between the trimmed V and J ends, which lost 1 base and 3 bases, there was a span of 12 bases. This CDR3 has 16 residues. Germline V gene lookup returns CDR1 SGHNT and CDR2 YENEEA. CDR3 sequence (DNA): TGTGCCAGCAGCTTAGTCTTCGGAGATGACACCGGGGAGCTGTTTTTT. Residues: CASSLVFGDDTGELFF.

Of note for this clonotype: One end of the junction varies from germline; a read error may be responsible. The gene calls are TRBV12-3 or TRBV12-4 and TRBJ1-3; 7 nucleotides match TRBD1. The CDR3 consists of 16 residues. The CDR3 loop reads CASSLPAGTAGNTIYF. CDR3 DNA sequence: TGTGCTAGCAGTTTGCCCGCCGGGACAGCTGGAAACACCATATATTTT.

There are a few counts of this clonotype. The rearrangement uses TRBV12-3 or TRBV12-4 and TRBJ2-7; D is possibly TRBD1 or TRBD2 (6 bases each). The V end lost 4 bases, the J end lost 2 bases, and 15 bases lay between the germline ends. The CDR3 loop spans 15 amino acids. The CDR3 loop reads CASSSPGARAYEQYF. The CDR3 DNA reads TGTGCCAGCAGTTCCCCGGGGGCTAGGGCCTACGAGCAGTACTTC.

The V gene is TRBV28, the J gene TRBJ2-5; tentatively, D is TRBD1 or TRBD2 (5 bases each). Germline values: CDR1 MDHEN, CDR2 SYDVKM. Trimming cost V 7 bases and J 2 bases, with 8 bases left between them. The CDR3 length is 12 residues. The DNA for the CDR3 is TGTGCCAGCATGAGGGGACAAGAGACCCAGTACTTC. Its protein is CASMRGQETQYF.

The V gene is TRBV6-5, the J gene TRBJ2-6; no definite D call. The V gene's germline CDR1 is MNHEY and CDR2 SVGAGI. This CDR3 has 15 residues. V lost 5 bases to trimming and J lost 0 bases, with 8 bases between them. The chain's CDR3 is CASSVQFSGANVLTF. Here the CDR3 DNA reads TGTGCCAGCAGTGTTCAATTCTCTGGGGCCAACGTCCTGACTTTC.

This clonotype showed up just a few times. V gene TRBV28 combines with J gene TRBJ2-4, with D possibly TRBD1 on 5 matching bases. The germline gives CDR1 MDHEN, CDR2 SYDVKM. The CDR3 runs 14 residues. Trimming shortened V by 7 bases and J by 8 bases, and 18 bases separated the two germline ends. The CDR3 nucleotides read TGTGCCAGCAATCAACCCGGACAAGGGGACATTCAGTACTTC. This sequence encodes CASNQPGQGDIQYF.

This clonotype was seen ten or more times. This chain connects TRBV7-6 to TRBJ2-7; D is perhaps TRBD1 (6 bases). Germline lookup yields CDR1 SGHVS and CDR2 FNYEAQ. The CDR3 has 14 amino acids. Trimming left V 4 bases short and J 2 bases short, with 12 bases between. As DNA, the CDR3 is TGTGCCAGCAGCTCAACTGGGGGCCCCTACGAGCAGTACTTC. Translated: CASSSTGGPYEQYF.

There are many counts of this clonotype. The chain combines TRBV12-3 or TRBV12-4 with TRBJ2-3; D unresolved. The CDR3 contains 16 residues. V gave up 6 bases and J gave up 1 base, with 17 bases separating them. DNA for the CDR3: TGTGCCAGCAGCTTGGTGACGGCCATGGGCACAGATACGCAGTATTTT. Translated: CASSLVTAMGTDTQYF.

This clonotype was detected only a few times. The chain employs TRBV5-8 and TRBJ2-7, with unresolved D. The germline CDR1 and CDR2 sequences are SGHTS and YDEGEE. Trimming cost V 4 bases and J 0 bases, with 11 bases left between them. The CDR3 runs to 14 residues. CDR3 amino acids: CASSPEVDSYEQYF. The CDR3 region has the DNA TGTGCCAGCAGCCCCGAGGTGGACTCCTACGAGCAGTACTTC.

V is TRBV6-5 and J is TRBJ1-3, with a tentative D call TRBD1 (6 bases). V lost 6 bases to trimming and J lost 7 bases, with 19 bases between them. CDR3 size: 15 residues. Looked up from germline, CDR1 is MNHEY and CDR2 is SVGAGI. The CDR3 DNA sequence: TGTGCCAGCAGGGCCTTGAACAGGGCTGTCAACACCATATATTTT. This translates into CASRALNRAVNTIYF.

This clonotype occurred many times. This CDR3 is CASSQSSAGLKQETQYF. The DNA for the CDR3 is TGTGCCAGCAGCCAATCAAGCGCGGGACTCAAACAAGAGACCCAGTACTTC. This chain joins TRBV3-1 and TRBJ2-5; D perhaps matches TRBD2 (6 bases). Trimming took off 2 bases at V and 2 bases at J, with 18 bases between the two ends. Germline CDR1 and CDR2: LGHDT and YNNKEL (reference sequence). This CDR3 is built from 17 residues.

This clonotype was recorded many times. An end of the junction does not agree with germline; a read error may underlie this. CDR3 in DNA: TGTGCCAGCACCGTAGGAGGGGGGCCCCTCCACTTT. Protein product: CASTVGGGPLHF. This chain links TRBV9 with TRBJ1-6, with D maybe TRBD1 (6 bases). This CDR3 region has 12 residues. Per germline, CDR1 SGDLS and CDR2 YYNGEE.

This clonotype was detected many times. The chain has TRBV19 and TRBJ1-5; no reliable D call. There are 15 residues in the CDR3. The germline V gene has CDR1 LNHDA and CDR2 SQIVND (reference sequence). Trimming shortened V by 5 bases and J by 6 bases, and 17 bases separated the two germline ends. The CDR3: CASSLPEGGVQPQHF. For the CDR3, the DNA is TGTGCCAGTAGTCTCCCCGAGGGCGGCGTTCAGCCCCAGCATTTT.

This clonotype came up a few times. The chain links TRBV4-1 to TRBJ1-2; the D gene is possibly TRBD1 (6 bases). Trimming shortened V by 0 bases and J by 8 bases, and 16 bases separated the two germline ends. The V gene's germline CDR1 is MGHRA and CDR2 YSYEKL. CDR3 size: 15 residues. CDR3 nucleotides: TGCGCCAGCAGCCAAGACAACAGGGCGCTGGGAGGCTACACCTTC. This translates into CASSQDNRALGGYTF.

This clonotype turned up a few times. The chain joins TRBV11-1 to TRBJ2-7; the D is unclear. Germline lookup yields CDR1 SGHAT and CDR2 FQDESV (reference sequence). The CDR3 extends over 13 amino acids. With 1 base removed from V and 3 bases from J, the gap between germline ends came to 7 bases. Here the CDR3 DNA reads TGTGCCAGCAGCTTAGGCCAGATCTACGAGCAGTACTTC. Translated, it gives CASSLGQIYEQYF.

This clonotype turned up a few times. The rearrangement uses TRBV5-1 and TRBJ2-1; D not resolved. The CDR3 is 16 residues long. Germline V gene lookup returns CDR1 SGHRS and CDR2 YFSETQ. Trimming took off 0 bases at V and 0 bases at J, with 10 bases between the two ends. CDR3 region: CASSLGQTSSYNEQFF. CDR3 nucleotides: TGCGCCAGCAGCTTGGGGCAGACGTCCTCCTACAATGAGCAGTTCTTC.

The V and J genes are TRBV12-3 or TRBV12-4 and TRBJ2-1; 11 bases are shared with TRBD2. The CDR3 consists of 15 residues. Trimming at V came to 0 bases and at J to 5 bases, leaving 0 bases not matched to a gene. CDR3 protein: CASSLASGGDNEQFF. The DNA for the CDR3 is TGTGCCAGCAGTTTAGCTAGCGGGGGGGACAATGAGCAGTTCTTC.

This clonotype was observed a few times. The genes are TRBV29-1 and TRBJ2-2; the match to TRBD2 covers 10 bases. Trimming at V came to 6 bases and at J to 5 bases, leaving 6 bases not matched to a gene. The CDR3 consists of 14 residues. Germline CDR1 SQVTM, CDR2 ANQGSEA. CDR3 coding DNA: TGCAGCGTGGGGACTAGCGTGGGTACCGGGGAGCTGTTTTTT. Residues: CSVGTSVGTGELFF.

The chain combines TRBV12-3 or TRBV12-4 with TRBJ2-1; D is ambiguous. Trimming took 3 bases from V and 3 from J, leaving 9 bases between them. The length of the CDR3 is 14 residues. In DNA, the CDR3 is TGTGCCAGCAGTTTCACTCTACACTACAATGAGCAGTTCTTC. Translating gives CASSFTLHYNEQFF.

The rearrangement links TRBV5-5 to TRBJ1-5; no clear D gene. The CDR3 is 11 amino acids. V lost 4 bases and J lost 4, with 3 bases in between. Looked up from germline, CDR1 is SGHKS and CDR2 is YYEKEE (reference sequence). The CDR3 is CASSPNQPQHF. The CDR3 DNA reads TGTGCCAGCAGCCCGAATCAGCCCCAGCATTTT.

The rearrangement links TRBV3-1 to TRBJ2-3, with D possibly called TRBD1 or TRBD2 (6 bases each). Germline CDR1 LGHDT, CDR2 YNNKEL (reference sequence). The CDR3 totals 20 residues. Deletions cut 3 bases from V and 4 bases from J, with 29 bases between. The CDR3 DNA follows: TGTGCCAGCAGCCATCCAAGGTACTCGGGGGCGAGGGAAAGAGCAGATACGCAGTATTTT. Protein product: CASSHPRYSGARERADTQYF.

The table lists this clonotype with many counts. The gene calls are TRBV11-2 and TRBJ2-7; the D call may be TRBD1 or TRBD2 (5 bases each). Deletions cut 5 bases from V and 0 bases from J, with 11 bases between. The V gene's germline CDR1 is SGHAT and CDR2 FQNNGV. The CDR3 consists of 14 residues. The CDR3 sequence: CASSPDTSSYEQYF. The CDR3 DNA reads as TGTGCCAGCAGCCCGGACACTAGCTCCTACGAGCAGTACTTC.

This rearrangement joins TRBV29-1 to TRBJ2-5; D is uncertain. This CDR3 contains 14 residues. Germline V gives CDR1 SQVTM, CDR2 ANQGSEA. V lost 1 base and J 6 bases, leaving 15 bases between the germline ends. The CDR3 bases are TGCAGCGTTGAAGGGATGTGGGATACGAAGACCCAGTACTTC. This gives the protein CSVEGMWDTKTQYF.

The chain links TRBV11-2 to TRBJ2-2, with D perhaps TRBD1 (6 bases). Looked up from germline, CDR1 is SGHAT and CDR2 is FQNNGV. Trimming pared 5 bases from V and 3 bases from J, leaving 13 bases between. The CDR3 length is 15 residues. The CDR3 loop is CASSADRADTGELFF. CDR3 sequence (DNA): TGTGCCAGCAGCGCGGACAGAGCCGACACCGGGGAGCTGTTTTTT.

This clonotype was seen a handful of times. The V gene is TRBV7-3, the J gene TRBJ2-1; a possible D gene is TRBD2 (7 bases). CDR1 SGHTA and CDR2 FQGTGA come from the germline V gene. There are 16 residues in the CDR3. Trimming removed 0 bases at V and 7 bases at J, with 16 bases between. CDR3 bases: TGTGCCAGCAGCTTAACTGGCGGGGGCCCCGAGAATGAGCAGTTCTTC. Its translation: CASSLTGGGPENEQFF.

This clonotype was detected ten times or more. The chain couples TRBV7-9 to TRBJ2-2; D is ambiguous. The V end lost 1 base, the J end lost 1 base, and 4 bases lay between the germline ends. Per germline, CDR1 SEHNR and CDR2 FQNEAQ (reference sequence). CDR3 length: 14 residues. The CDR3 DNA reads as TGTGCCAGCAGCTTAGAAGTGAACACCGGGGAGCTGTTTTTT. Residues: CASSLEVNTGELFF.

This clonotype was observed at least ten times. The genes are TRBV19 and TRBJ1-4; D ambiguous. There are 13 residues in the CDR3. CDR1 is LNHDA and CDR2 is SQIVND in the germline V gene (reference sequence). The V and J ends lost 4 bases and 3 bases respectively, with 6 bases between them. The CDR3 nucleotides read TGTGCCAGTAGTAAGATGGCTAATGAAAAACTGTTTTTT. The encoded protein is CASSKMANEKLFF.